This passage covers 14 T cell receptor beta chains from one sample sequenced in a study of shared clonotypes between healthy human individuals. Some clones are missing from TCRdb's copy, which holds only in-frame ones; the method was immunoSEQ multiplex PCR. The sample contains 2 million to 2.5 million clones, more than 80% of which appear only once. Sequencing was done on a sample of naive CD4+ T cells from PBMCs. Subset specified: CD45RA+ positively selected. These receptor sequences come from a man aged 18 to 30 in good health. Some clones in this sample may be carry-over from other donors' samples.

The CDR3 DNA reads as TGCGCCAGCAGCTTGGGCGTTTCGGCAGAGACCCAGTACTTC. This gives the protein CASSLGVSAETQYF. J is TRBJ2-5 and V is TRBV5-1, with unresolved D. The CDR3 extends over 14 amino acids. Germline V CDR1 and CDR2: SGHRS, YFSETQ. V lost 0 bases to trimming and J lost 4 bases, with 10 bases between them. The complete variable domain, with remaining parts taken from reference TRBV5-1 and TRBJ2-5, reads KAGVTQTPRYLIKTRGQQVTLSCSPISGHRSVSWYQQTPGQGLQFLFEYFSETQRNKGNFPGRFSGRQFSNSRSEMNVSTLELGDSALYLCASSLGVSAETQYFGPGTRLLVL.

This clone was seen a single time. The rearrangement joins TRBV2 to TRBJ2-5; tentatively, D is TRBD1 or TRBD2 (6 bases each). The CDR3 is made up of 15 amino acids. Germline loops: CDR1 SNHLY, CDR2 FYNNEI. The V and J ends lost 2 bases and 4 bases respectively, with 14 bases between them. The CDR3 nucleotides are TGTGCCAGCAGTGAAAATAGGGGGGCGGGAGAGACCCAGTACTTC. It is translated as CASSENRGAGETQYF.

The V and J genes are TRBV18 and TRBJ2-7, with D unclear. Germline V gives CDR1 KGHSH, CDR2 LQKENI. With 2 bases removed from V and 1 base from J, the gap between germline ends came to 9 bases. This CDR3 spans 14 amino acids. CDR3 sequence (DNA): TGTGCCAGCTCACCAGACTGGCTGTCCTACGAGCAGTACTTC. Residues: CASSPDWLSYEQYF.

The J gene is TRBJ1-6, the V gene TRBV6-6; 7 bases are a match to TRBD1. V gave up 2 bases and J gave up 16 bases; unmatched junction bases: 17. This CDR3 region has 16 residues. From germline, CDR1 is MNHNY and CDR2 SVGAGI (reference sequence). This chain's CDR3 is CASSYTATGEPLRLHF. In DNA form, the CDR3 reads TGTGCCAGCAGTTACACCGCTACAGGGGAGCCCTTGCGGCTCCACTTT.

The genes are TRBV6-1 and TRBJ2-6; the D is unclear. V dropped 5 bases and J dropped 0 bases, with 5 bases sitting between them. CDR1 is MNHNS and CDR2 is SASEGT in the germline V gene. This CDR3 is 14 amino acids long. The CDR3 DNA is TGTGCCAGCAGTTCAGTCTCTGGGGCCAACGTCCTGACTTTC. Its protein product is CASSSVSGANVLTF.

The rearrangement links TRBV7-3 to TRBJ2-1; 8 bases are a match to TRBD2. This CDR3 is built from 13 residues. In germline, CDR1 is SGHTA, CDR2 FQGTGA. V dropped 5 bases and J dropped 9; count of bases not matched to a gene: 6. CDR3 DNA: TGTGCCAGCAGCCCGGGAGGGCCCGCTGAGCAGTTCTTC. Its translation is CASSPGGPAEQFF.

This sequence joins TRBV19 and TRBJ1-5, with D hard to call. V was pared by 1 base and J by 3 bases, with 10 bases between. Germline V gene lookup returns CDR1 LNHDA and CDR2 SQIVND (reference sequence). CDR3 length equals 15 residues. The DNA for the CDR3 is TGTGCCAGTAGTATAGGAGCACAGCTCAATCAGCCCCAGCATTTT. Its protein is CASSIGAQLNQPQHF.

The V gene is TRBV11-2, the J gene TRBJ2-2; TRBD2 aligns across 7 bases. CDR1 is SGHAT and CDR2 is FQNNGV in the germline V gene. Trimming removed 5 bases from V and 1 base from J; junction bases left unmatched: 1. The CDR3 contains 14 residues. The CDR3 reads CASSPSGNTGELFF. The DNA for the CDR3 is TGTGCCAGCAGCCCTAGCGGGAACACCGGGGAGCTGTTTTTT.

The chain recombines TRBV5-1 with TRBJ2-3; D perhaps matches TRBD2 (6 bases). The CDR3 is made up of 17 amino acids. The V and J ends lost 4 bases and 1 base respectively, with 19 bases between them. Germline V CDR1 and CDR2: SGHRS, YFSETQ. CDR3 bases: TGCGCCAGCAGCGTCTCCCTAGCGTTTTCTGGCACAGATACGCAGTATTTT. As protein: CASSVSLAFSGTDTQYF.

The gene calls are TRBV5-4 and TRBJ2-2; D call uncertain. There are 14 residues in the CDR3. V lost 4 bases, J lost 4 bases, and 11 bases lay in between. The germline V gene has CDR1 SGHNT and CDR2 YYREEE (reference sequence). CDR3 loop: CASSPMTSTGELFF. The CDR3 DNA reads as TGTGCCAGCAGCCCTATGACCAGCACCGGGGAGCTGTTTTTT.

The chain employs TRBV7-2 and TRBJ2-3; TRBD2 is a possible D gene (5 bases). V lost 6 bases to trimming and J lost 6 bases, with 13 bases between them. This CDR3 is built from 13 residues. In germline, CDR1 is SGHTA, CDR2 FQGNSA. The CDR3 coding sequence is TGTGCCAGCAGGCAACCCCCGGGGGATACGCAGTATTTT. Translation gives CASRQPPGDTQYF.

V usage is TRBV12-5 and J usage is TRBJ2-3; D might be TRBD2 (6 bases). Trimming cost V 5 bases and J 0 bases, with 12 bases left between them. This CDR3 comprises 15 residues. The V gene's germline CDR1 is LGHNT and CDR2 FRNRAP. The CDR3 DNA reads as TGTGCTAGTGGTGCGGGAAAACTTAGCACAGATACGCAGTATTTT. Its translation is CASGAGKLSTDTQYF.

In this sample, this clone turned up a few times. V usage is TRBV4-1 and J usage is TRBJ1-2; TRBD1 matches 7 bases. The V gene's germline CDR1 is MGHRA and CDR2 YSYEKL. CDR3 length equals 15 residues. V lost 2 bases and J lost 4; bases outside the gene matches: 7. The CDR3 DNA reads TGCGCCAGCAGCCAATACGACAGGGCTACCTATGGCTACACCTTC. It yields the protein CASSQYDRATYGYTF.

As for this clone: Other DNA sequences in the same sample also yield this CDR3. The CDR3 spells CASRRTGVYGYTF. The CDR3 nucleotides read TGTGCCAGCCGGAGGACAGGGGTCTATGGCTACACCTTC. V is TRBV6-1 and J is TRBJ1-2, with TRBD1 matching over 9 bases. The CDR3 sequence is 13 residues long. Germline CDR1 is MNHNS and CDR2 is SASEGT. V trimming: 8 bases; J trimming: 4 bases; junction bases outside the gene matches: 5.